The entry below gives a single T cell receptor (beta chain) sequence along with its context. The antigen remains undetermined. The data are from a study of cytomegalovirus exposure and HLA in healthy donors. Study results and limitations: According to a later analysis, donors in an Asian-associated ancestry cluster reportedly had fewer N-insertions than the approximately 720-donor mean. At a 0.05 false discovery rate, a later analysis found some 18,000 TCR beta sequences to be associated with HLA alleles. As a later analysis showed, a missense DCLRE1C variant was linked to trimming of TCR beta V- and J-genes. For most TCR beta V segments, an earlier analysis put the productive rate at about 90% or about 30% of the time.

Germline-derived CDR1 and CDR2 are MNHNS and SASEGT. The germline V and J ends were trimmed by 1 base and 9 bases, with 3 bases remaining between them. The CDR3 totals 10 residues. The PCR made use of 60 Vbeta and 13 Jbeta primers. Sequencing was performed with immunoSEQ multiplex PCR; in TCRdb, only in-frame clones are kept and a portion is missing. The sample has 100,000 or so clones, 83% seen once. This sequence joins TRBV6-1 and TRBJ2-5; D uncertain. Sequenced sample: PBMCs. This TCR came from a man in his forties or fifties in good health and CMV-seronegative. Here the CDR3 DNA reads TGTGCCAGCAGTGAAGGGCCCCAGTACTTC. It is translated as CASSEGPQYF.